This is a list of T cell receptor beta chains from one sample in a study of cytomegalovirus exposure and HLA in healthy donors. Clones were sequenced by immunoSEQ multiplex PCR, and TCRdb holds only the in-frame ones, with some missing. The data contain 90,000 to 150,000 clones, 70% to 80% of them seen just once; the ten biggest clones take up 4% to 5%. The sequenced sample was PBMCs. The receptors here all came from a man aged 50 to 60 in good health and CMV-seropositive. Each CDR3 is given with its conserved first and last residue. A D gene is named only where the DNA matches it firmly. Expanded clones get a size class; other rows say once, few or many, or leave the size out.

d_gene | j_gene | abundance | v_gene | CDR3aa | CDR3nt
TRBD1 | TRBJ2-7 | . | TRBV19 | CASSIGGRGQGSYEQYF | TGTGCCAGTAGTATAGGTGGAAGGGGGCAGGGCTCCTACGAGCAGTACTTC
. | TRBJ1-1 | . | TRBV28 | CASSLWGRALGGGTEAFF | TGTGCCAGCAGTTTATGGGGGCGAGCATTGGGCGGGGGCACTGAAGCTTTCTTT
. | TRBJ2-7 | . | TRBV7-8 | CASSPGSHEQYF | TGTGCCAGCAGTCCAGGGTCCCACGAGCAGTACTTC
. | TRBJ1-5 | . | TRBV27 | CASSLFGGDNQPQHF | TGTGCCAGCAGTTTATTCGGCGGAGACAATCAGCCCCAGCATTTT
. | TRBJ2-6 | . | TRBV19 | CASSTYPGSGANVLTF | TGTGCCAGTAGTACCTACCCAGGCTCTGGGGCCAACGTCCTGACTTTC
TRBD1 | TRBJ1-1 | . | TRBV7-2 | CASSLGTANTEAFF | TGTGCCAGCAGCTTGGGGACAGCTAACACTGAAGCTTTCTTT
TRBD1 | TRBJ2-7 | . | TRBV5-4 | CASSPDRAGEQYF | TGTGCCAGCAGCCCGGACAGGGCGGGCGAGCAGTACTTC
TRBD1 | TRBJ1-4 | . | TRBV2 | CASSGGTGVEKLFF | TGTGCCAGCAGTGGGGGGACAGGGGTGGAAAAACTGTTTTTT
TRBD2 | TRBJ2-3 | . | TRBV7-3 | CASSLKLAGGSTDTQYF | TGTGCCAGCAGCTTAAAACTAGCGGGGGGTTCCACAGATACGCAGTATTTT
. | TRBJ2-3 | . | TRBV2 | CASSVSGMVVDTQYF | TGTGCCAGCAGTGTTTCAGGGATGGTGGTAGATACGCAGTATTTT
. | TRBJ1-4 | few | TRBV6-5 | CASSYSRQSEKLFF | TGTGCCAGCAGTTACTCGAGACAGAGTGAAAAACTGTTTTTT
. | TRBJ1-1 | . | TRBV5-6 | CASSLRGGEAFF | TGTGCCAGCAGCTTACGGGGGGGTGAAGCTTTCTTT
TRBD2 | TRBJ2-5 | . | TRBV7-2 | CASILSGGRGETQYF | TGTGCCAGCATCCTCTCTGGCGGGAGGGGAGAGACCCAGTACTTC
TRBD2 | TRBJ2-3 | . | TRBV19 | CASSIRLAGAITDTQYF | TGTGCCAGTAGTATACGGCTAGCGGGGGCCATCACAGATACGCAGTATTTT
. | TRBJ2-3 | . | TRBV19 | CASSPQDFSTDTQYF | TGTGCCAGTAGTCCTCAGGACTTTAGCACAGATACGCAGTATTTT
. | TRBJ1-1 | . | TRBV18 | CASSPRQVRNTEAFF | TGTGCCAGCTCACCACGGCAGGTCAGGAACACTGAAGCTTTCTTT
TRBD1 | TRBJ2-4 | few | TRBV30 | CAWSVGTGVNIQYF | TGTGCCTGGAGTGTAGGGACAGGGGTGAACATTCAGTACTTC
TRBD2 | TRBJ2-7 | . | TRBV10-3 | CAISERTSGVDEQYF | TGTGCCATCAGTGAGCGGACTAGCGGGGTTGACGAGCAGTACTTC
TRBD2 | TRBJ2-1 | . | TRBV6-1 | CASSARVGSGNYNEQFF | TGTGCCAGCAGTGCCAGGGTAGGTAGCGGGAACTACAATGAGCAGTTCTTC
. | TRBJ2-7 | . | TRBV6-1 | CASSDNAGGRYRKQYF | TGTGCCAGCAGTGACAATGCAGGGGGGCGGTATAGGAAGCAGTACTTC
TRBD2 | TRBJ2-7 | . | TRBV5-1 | CASSLFASGVRPPTEQYF | TGCGCCAGCAGCTTGTTTGCTAGCGGGGTGAGACCCCCTACGGAGCAGTACTTC
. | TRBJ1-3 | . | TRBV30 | CAWSVRSGNTIYF | TGTGCCTGGAGTGTCCGGAGCGGAAACACCATATATTTT
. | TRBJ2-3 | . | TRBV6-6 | CASSPFTDTQYF | TGTGCCAGCAGCCCGTTCACAGATACGCAGTATTTT
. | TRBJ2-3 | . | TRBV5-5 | CASSLNLVSTDTQYF | TGTGCCAGCAGCTTGAATCTAGTTAGCACAGATACGCAGTATTTT
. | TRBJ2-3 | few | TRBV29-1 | CSVGFRAEDTQYF | TGCAGCGTTGGGTTCAGGGCGGAAGATACGCAGTATTTT
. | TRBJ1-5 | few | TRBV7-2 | CASSPAGSSNQPQHF | TGTGCCAGCAGCCCTGCGGGATCTAGCAATCAGCCCCAGCATTTT
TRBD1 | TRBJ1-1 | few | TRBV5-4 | CASSLDRGDTEAFF | TGTGCCAGCAGCTTGGACAGGGGGGACACTGAAGCTTTCTTT
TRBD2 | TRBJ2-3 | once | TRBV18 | CASSLSTSGSTDTQYF | TGTGCCAGCTCACTATCGACTAGCGGGAGCACAGATACGCAGTATTTT
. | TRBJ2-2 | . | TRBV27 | CASSRASNSGELFF | TGTGCCAGCAGTAGAGCGAGTAATAGCGGGGAGCTGTTTTTT
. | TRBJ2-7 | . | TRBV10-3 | CAIGGGLEQYF | TGTGCCATCGGAGGAGGGCTGGAGCAGTACTTC
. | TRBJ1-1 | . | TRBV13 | CASSLRGGTEAFF | TGTGCCAGCAGCTTAAGGGGGGGGACTGAAGCTTTCTTT
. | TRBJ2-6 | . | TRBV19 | CASSAPSQAGANVLTF | TGTGCCAGTAGTGCTCCGTCTCAGGCTGGGGCCAACGTCCTGACTTTC
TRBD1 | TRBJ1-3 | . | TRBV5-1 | CASSLNTGASSGNTIYF | TGCGCCAGCAGCTTAAATACAGGGGCCTCTTCTGGAAACACCATATATTTT
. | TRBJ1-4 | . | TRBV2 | CASSREGRPNEKLFF | TGTGCCAGCAGTCGGGAAGGGCGACCTAATGAAAAACTGTTTTTT
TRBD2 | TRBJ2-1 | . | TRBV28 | CASSPAGVNEQFF | TGTGCCAGCAGCCCGGCGGGGGTAAATGAGCAGTTCTTC
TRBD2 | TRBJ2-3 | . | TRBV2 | CASSSGGGASTDTQYF | TGTGCCAGCAGTTCCGGCGGGGGGGCCAGCACAGATACGCAGTATTTT
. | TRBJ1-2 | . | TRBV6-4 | CASSDSGTDGRGYTF | TGTGCCAGCAGTGACTCGGGTACAGACGGTCGGGGCTACACCTTC
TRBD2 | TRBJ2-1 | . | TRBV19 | CASSLQSSGGAYNEQFF | TGTGCCAGTAGTCTCCAGTCTAGCGGGGGGGCATACAATGAGCAGTTCTTC
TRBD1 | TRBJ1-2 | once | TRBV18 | CASSLTRGPGYGYTF | TGTGCCAGCTCGCTTACCAGGGGGCCGGGCTATGGCTACACCTTC
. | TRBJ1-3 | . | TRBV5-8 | CASSSGTRSSGNTIYF | TGTGCCAGCAGCTCCGGGACAAGGAGCTCTGGAAACACCATATATTTT
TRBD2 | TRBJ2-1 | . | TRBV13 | CASSPIRTRNYNEQFF | TGTGCCAGCAGCCCCATCCGGACTAGAAATTACAATGAGCAGTTCTTC
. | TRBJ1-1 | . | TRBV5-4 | CASSSGRESHTEAFF | TGTGCCAGCAGCTCGGGGAGGGAAAGCCACACTGAAGCTTTCTTT
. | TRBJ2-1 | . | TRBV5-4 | CASSLAAGEQFF | TGTGCCAGCAGCTTGGCGGCCGGGGAGCAGTTCTTC